This entry is about one T cell receptor beta chain. This clonotype was seen many times. It lacks a known antigen. No per-base quality is available; no much larger clone lies one base away. The method was 5' RACE. Sequenced on an Illumina HiSeq 2500. A second 7 to 11 cycle PCR used a sample-barcoded 5' primer and a J-beta primer mix. A unique molecular identifier was introduced onto each TCR beta cDNA molecule by a template-switch 5' adaptor carrying 12 random nucleotides. At least 2.5 million CDR3-containing paired-end reads were obtained from each sample. All of the RNA was converted into first-strand cDNA using the Mint cDNA synthesis kit, with a TRBC-specific oligonucleotide serving as the primer. After uracil-DNA glycosylase treatment, a first 18-cycle PCR used universal primers M1SS and BC2_uni_R on all cDNA. In the paper's pipeline: For normalization, 1 million high-quality reads, each with a distinct molecular identifier, were randomly selected from each sample. Instead of being binned into consensus sequences, reads with shared molecular identifiers were discarded. MiTCR, with a Q25 quality threshold and the strictest error-elimination algorithm, was used for CDR3 identification, clonotype clustering and error correction. A nonparametric unseen species model using Euler transformation provided a lower-bound estimate of total TCR beta diversity. The public reads were quality trimmed at Q25 with fastp and then assembled into clones with MiXCR by TCRdb, keeping productive beta chains. Entries that share a CDR3 protein sequence are merged under the most common genes and DNA. The V and J calls follow TCRdb's processing rather than the paper's. The sample table shows 500,000 to 700,000 distinct CDR3 sequences, and about 28% are seen once. The ten largest account for approximately 14% of the sample.

This specimen comes from a study of blood T cells in healthy people across ages (dated by TCRdb to between 2014 and 2016). Regarding the study in general: In model experiments, template switching captured about one uniquely barcoded TCR beta cDNA molecule for every two T cells. Using deep sequencing normalized with unique cDNA molecular identifiers, the study measured how TCR beta repertoire diversity changes with age. The donors were split into four age groups: young (average about 15 years), middle-aged (39), aged (about 56) and long-lived (about 74). To avoid experimental bias, donors of different ages were randomly spread across the sequencing lanes. The study analyzed two additional independent replicas of 1 million unique cDNA reads from the same blood draw for two donors, one aged 18 to 30 and one aged 80 or older.

Beyond this particular receptor, the publication reports: Estimates of total diversity based on one million sequenced T cells were regarded as lower bounds and as underestimates. As age increased, observed TCR beta diversity per million T cells dropped in a roughly linear way, and a significant reduction was already evident by age 40. Because profiling used bulk unsorted PBMCs, naive and antigen-experienced compartments could not be compared conclusively. Compared with the aged group, the long-lived group had more naive CD4+ T cells, fewer expanded clones and increased TCR diversity, suggesting age selection. The percentage of naive T cells measured by flow cytometry correlated strongly with observed TCR beta diversity. Donor CMV infection status was unknown, potentially confounding age-related changes in expanded clonotypes.

There are 14 amino acids in the CDR3, from cysteine to phenylalanine inclusive. Just the 42-base CDR3 DNA is kept, in frame starting at base 1. Trimming at the junction amounts to 1 base on V and 2 bases on J, and the germline ends lie 8 bases apart. Sequences SGHTA (CDR1) and FQGNSA (CDR2) are obtained from the germline V gene. The donors were around 39 Caucasian individuals from Russia, aged roughly 6 to 90 years, who were systemically healthy. Each donor gave ten milliliters of peripheral blood, collected into EDTA-treated Vacutainer tubes. Ficoll-Paque density-gradient centrifugation was used to isolate PBMCs, with at least 7 million per sample. Trizol reagent was used to extract total RNA from the PBMCs, yielding at least 5 micrograms per sample. Naive CD45RAhigh/CD27high T cell percentages were measured by flow cytometry on a PBMC aliquot from every donor.

The specimen was blood. This chain joins TRBV7-2 to TRBJ1-2; the D gene is not confidently resolved. The TCR sequence derives from a woman aged 80 or over in good health. The CDR3 region: CASSLGRANYGYTF. In nucleotide form, the sequence is TGTGCCAGCAGCTTAGGTAGAGCGAACTATGGCTACACCTTC.